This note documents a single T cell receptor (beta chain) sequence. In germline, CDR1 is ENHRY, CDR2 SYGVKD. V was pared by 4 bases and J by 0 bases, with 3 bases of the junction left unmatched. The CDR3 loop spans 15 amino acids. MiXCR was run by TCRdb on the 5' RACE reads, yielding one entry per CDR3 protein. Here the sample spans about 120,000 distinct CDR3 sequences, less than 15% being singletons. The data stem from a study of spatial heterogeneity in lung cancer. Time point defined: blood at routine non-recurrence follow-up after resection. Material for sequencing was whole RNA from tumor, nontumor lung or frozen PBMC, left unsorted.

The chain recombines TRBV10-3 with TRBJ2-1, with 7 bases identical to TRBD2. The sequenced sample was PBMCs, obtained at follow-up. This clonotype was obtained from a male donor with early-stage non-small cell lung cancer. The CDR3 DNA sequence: TGTGCCATCAGTGGGGGGGGAAGCTCCTACAATGAGCAGTTCTTC. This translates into CAISGGGSSYNEQFF.